This T cell receptor beta chain was identified in a study of monozygotic twins with inflammatory bowel disease. Per germline, CDR1 SGHTA and CDR2 FQGNSA. The CDR3 consists of 15 residues. TCRdb re-called the 5' RACE reads and gives one entry per CDR3 protein, without DNA. This listing includes roughly 320,000 distinct CDR3 sequences. This receptor was obtained from a human donor with ulcerative colitis or Crohn's disease, or a healthy co-twin of an affected twin (not recorded which). Sample: blood. The gene calls are TRBV7-2 and TRBJ2-3. The CDR3 loop is CASSLSTSGADTQYF. Variable domain in full (rest from reference TRBV7-2 and TRBJ2-3): GAGVSQSPSNKVTEKGKDVELRCDPISGHTALYWYRQSLGQGLEFLIYFQGNSAPDKSGLPSDRFSAERTGGSVSTLTIQRTQQEDSAVYLCASSLSTSGADTQYFGPGTRLTVL.